This TCR beta chain was documented in a study of identical twins. Only a few counts were recorded for this clonotype. From the 5' RACE reads, TCRdb called clonotypes with MiXCR, one entry per CDR3 protein. The sample yields about 500,000 distinct CDR3 sequences, 13% to 15% seen once. Germline V CDR1 and CDR2: SQVTM, ANQGSEA. Trimming took off 2 bases at V and 1 base at J, with 11 bases between the two ends. The CDR3 loop spans 14 amino acids. The same data also went into a second study, on yellow fever vaccine responses in identical twins.

The receptor was derived from a woman under 30 in good health. The sample comprised CD4+ T cells sorted from blood. The genes are TRBV29-1 and TRBJ2-5, with D possibly TRBD1 on 6 matching bases. In DNA form, the CDR3 reads TGCAGCGTTGAAAGGGGGACCGTCCAAGAGACCCAGTACTTC. It translates to CSVERGTVQETQYF.